This TCR beta chain derives from a study of T-cell memory formation after mild COVID-19. Study context: There were largely donor-specific TCR clusters. Broader study findings: A second wave expanding day 15 to 37 was CD4+-biased; contracting clones were balanced. Several responding clones turned up in pre-infection memory, indicating that cross-reactive memory may have taken part.

This clonotype has at least ten counts. No antigen is known for it. 5'RACE primed from the constant segment yielded TCR alpha and TCR beta cDNA libraries bearing sample barcodes and UMIs. A single record per CDR3 protein comes from TCRdb applying MiXCR to the 5' RACE reads. The table includes some 120,000 distinct CDR3 sequences, approximately 15% detected once. Trimming took off 4 bases at V and 2 bases at J, with 16 bases between the two ends. Germline assignment: CDR1 MDHEN and CDR2 SYDVKM. This CDR3 region has 16 residues. Sequencing was done on a sample of PBMCs or a T cell subset sorted from them (not recorded which). The origin of this receptor is an adult woman who had mild COVID-19 (a few samples of this study predate the infection). Cell type and time point are not known. This chain connects TRBV28 to TRBJ2-3, with D possibly matching TRBD1 (6 bases). The CDR3 spells CASSSSSQGITDTQYF. The CDR3, as DNA: TGTGCCAGCAGTTCTTCCTCACAGGGTATCACAGATACGCAGTATTTT. The variable domain in full, with the rest retrieved from reference TRBV28 and TRBJ2-3, is DVKVTQSSRYLVKRTGEKVFLECVQDMDHENMFWYRQDPGLGLRLIYFSYDVKMKEKGDIPEGYSVSREKKERFSLILESASTNQTSMYLCASSSSSQGITDTQYFGPGTRLTVL.